These 27 T cell receptor beta chains share one sample of origin, sequenced in a study of tumor-infiltrating lymphocytes in primary liver carcinoma (dated by TCRdb to about 2017). Instrument on record: Illumina HiSeq 2500. A constant-region primer and ProtoScript II reverse transcriptase were used to reverse-transcribe TCRbeta-specific cDNA from around 480 ng total RNA. Construction of the TCRbeta libraries relied on three nested rounds of multiplex PCR, following a slightly modified ARM-PCR procedure. The first two PCR rounds used multiplex TRBV1-TRBV30 forward primers with a Cbeta reverse primer, each for about 10 cycles. TCRdb cleaned the public reads at Q25 with fastp, built clones with MiXCR and kept in-frame beta chains. One record per CDR3 amino acid sequence lists the most common genes and DNA. The sample table holds roughly 120,000 distinct CDR3 sequences, of which around two thirds were seen once. The top ten clonotypes cover 9.3% of the sample.

Without any cell sorting, total RNA and DNA were extracted together from about 20-30 mg of bulk tissue using the AllPrep DNA/RNA mini kit. What was sequenced was liver tumor tissue from sampling region 1. The cell subset or site label, read with the paper, signifies: tumor region T1, superior pole. The receptor source for this set is a woman aged 55-75 years with primary liver carcinoma and hepatitis B virus infection.

Regarding this clonotype: Compared with germline, one end of the junction differs, possibly owing to a read error. The chain combines TRBV11-2 with TRBJ2-5, with D maybe TRBD1 (6 bases). This CDR3 contains 14 residues. Per germline, CDR1 SGHAT and CDR2 FQNNGV. CDR3 region: CASRENMAGETQCF. The CDR3 coding sequence is TGTGCCAGCAGGGAAAACATGGCAGGGGAGACCCAGTGCTTC.

A word on this clonotype: A junction end diverges from the germline sequence, so it may reflect a read error. This chain connects TRBV11-2 to TRBJ1-2; D gene ambiguous. This CDR3 spans 13 amino acids. The V gene's germline CDR1 is SGHAT and CDR2 FQNNGV. The CDR3 nucleotides are TGCGCCAGCAGCTTGGACGGGAACTATGGCTACACCTTC. It yields the protein CASSLDGNYGYTF.

Ten or more counts support this clonotype. The V call is TRBV5-4, the J call TRBJ1-2; D is unclear. Germline V lookup: CDR1 SGHNT, CDR2 YYREEE (reference sequence). CDR3 length equals 14 residues. V was trimmed by 0 bases and J by 0 bases, leaving 6 bases between them. CDR3 residues: CASSLDLANYGYTF. For the CDR3, the DNA is TGTGCCAGCAGCTTGGACTTGGCTAACTATGGCTACACCTTC.

The chain has TRBV28 and TRBJ1-1; D is ambiguous. V was shortened by 7 bases and J by 6 bases, with 18 bases between the two germline ends. This CDR3 region has 14 residues. Germline CDR1 MDHEN, CDR2 SYDVKM. The CDR3 loop is CASMTGILGSEAFF. CDR3 DNA sequence: TGTGCCAGCATGACCGGCATCCTGGGCTCTGAAGCTTTCTTT.

Remarks on this clonotype: A much larger clone differs from this one at a single base, so this may be a read error. The V and J genes are TRBV5-6 and TRBJ2-1; 10 bases match TRBD2. From germline, CDR1 is SGHDT and CDR2 YYEEEE. V trimming: 0 bases; J trimming: 8 bases; junction bases outside the gene matches: 5. This CDR3 is 15 amino acids long. CDR3 amino acids: CASSLGRLAGDEQFF. The CDR3 DNA reads TGTGCCAGCAGCTTGGGCCGACTAGCGGGCGATGAGCAGTTCTTC. The full variable domain, completed using reference TRBV5-6 and TRBJ2-1, is DAGVTQSPTHLIKTRGQQVTLRCSPKSGHDTVSWYQQALGQGPQFIFQYYEEEERQRGNFPDRFSGHQFPNYSSELNVNALLLGDSALYLCASSLGRLAGDEQFFGPGTRLTVL.

The chain recombines TRBV28 with TRBJ1-4; D is undetermined. CDR3 length: 16 amino acids. The V and J ends lost 6 bases and 7 bases respectively, with 21 bases between them. From germline, CDR1 is MDHEN and CDR2 SYDVKM. The CDR3 is CASRLQAEGVSEKLFF. CDR3 bases: TGTGCCAGCAGACTCCAGGCAGAGGGCGTGAGTGAAAAACTGTTTTTT.

As for this clonotype: At one boundary the junction diverges from the germline segment, which might be a read error. V gene TRBV11-3 combines with J gene TRBJ1-6; D not certain. Germline V gene sequence: CDR1 SGHNT, CDR2 YENEEA. There are 15 residues in the CDR3. The CDR3 DNA is TGTGTCAGCAGCTTCTCTTTACGGTACAATTCACCCCTCCACTTT. Translated: CVSSFSLRYNSPLHF.

For this clonotype: The junction and the germline gene differ at one end; a read error may be behind it. This CDR3 reads CASSYLALAGGPAFKSIQYF. Here the CDR3 DNA reads TGTGCCAGCAGTTACCTCGCACTAGCAGGAGGACCAGCCTTCAAAAGCATTCAGTACTTC. The chain joins TRBV6-2 or TRBV6-3 to TRBJ2-4; the D gene is possibly TRBD2 (6 bases). The CDR3 runs 20 residues. Germline V gene sequence: CDR1 MNHEY, CDR2 SVGEGT.

A remark on this clonotype: The germline gene is not matched at one end of the junction; a read error may be the cause. This chain joins TRBV7-3 and TRBJ2-3, with D perhaps TRBD1 or TRBD2 (5 bases each). Germline V CDR1 and CDR2: SGHTA, FQGTGA. The CDR3 consists of 17 residues. For the CDR3, the DNA is TGTGCCAGCAGCTTAAGTCGCACGGGGCTCAGCACAGATAGGCAGTATTTT. As protein: CASSLSRTGLSTDRQYF.

CDR3 sequence reads: CASISRPTGGCADTQYF. CDR3 nucleotide sequence: TGTGCCAGCATCTCCCGTCCGACGGGGGGCTGCGCAGATACGCAGTATTTT. The V gene is TRBV21-1, the J gene TRBJ2-3; the table names TRBD1, a call not compared with the DNA. TRBV21-1 is given as a pseudogene. CDR3 length: 17 residues.

This clonotype showed up just once. Since the CDR3 does not end with the conserved phenylalanine or tryptophan, this likely comes from a read error. The chain employs TRBV11-2 and TRBJ2-7; D could derive from TRBD1 or TRBD2 (6 bases each). The CDR3 has 13 amino acids. Germline V gene sequence: CDR1 SGHAT, CDR2 FQNNGV. As DNA, the CDR3 is TGCGCCAGCAATAGAGGGGGGCCCTACGAGCAGTACTTA. It codes for CASNRGGPYEQYL.

The chain carries TRBV20-1 and TRBJ2-1; TRBD2 agrees at 13 bases. CDR3 length: 12 residues. Germline V gene lookup returns CDR1 DFQATT and CDR2 SNEGSKA (reference sequence). CDR3 coding DNA: TGCAGACTAGCGGGAGGGAGCAATGAGCAGTTCTTC. Translating it yields CRLAGGSNEQFF.

Many counts were recorded for this clonotype. Here the CDR3 reads CSVLDLSSGNTIYF. CDR3 bases: TGCAGCGTTTTGGACCTGAGCTCTGGAAACACCATATATTTT. The V and J genes are TRBV29-1 and TRBJ1-3; D is uncertain. Germline V gene lookup returns CDR1 SQVTM and CDR2 ANQGSEA. With 5 bases removed from V and 0 bases from J, the gap between germline ends came to 11 bases. CDR3 length: 14 residues.

Ten or more counts support this clonotype. CDR3 bases: TGTGCCAGCAGCCCAAAACAGGGACTAGCGGGAGTCAAAAACATTCAGTACTTC. Translating gives CASSPKQGLAGVKNIQYF. The chain employs TRBV6-6 and TRBJ2-4; the match to TRBD2 covers 14 bases. The junction had 10 bases not matched to a gene; V was cut back by 6 bases and J by 3 bases. This CDR3 spans 18 amino acids. In germline, CDR1 is MNHNY, CDR2 SVGAGI (reference sequence).

Comment on this clonotype: The CDR3 carries no conserved terminal phenylalanine or tryptophan, so it likely arises from a read error. The DNA for the CDR3 is TGCGCCAGCAGCCAGGGCCATAATCAGCCCCAGCATCTT. Residues: CASSQGHNQPQHL. The genes are TRBV4-1 and TRBJ1-5; unclear D gene. Germline V gene data show CDR1 as MGHRA and CDR2 as YSYEKL. V was shortened by 3 bases and J by 4 bases, with 7 bases between the two germline ends. The CDR3 is 13 residues long.

Comment on this clonotype: One junction end disagrees with the germline gene, perhaps due to a read error. The V gene is TRBV11-1, the J gene TRBJ2-7, with D perhaps matching TRBD1 (5 bases). The CDR3 totals 14 residues. Germline V CDR1 and CDR2: SGHAT, FQDESV (reference sequence). The DNA for the CDR3 is TGTGCCAGCAGCTCAACAGGATCCTCCTACAAGCAGTACTTC. It is translated as CASSSTGSSYKQYF.

The sample holds a few counts of this clonotype. One end of the junction does not line up with germline, which may come from a read error. The genes are TRBV2 and TRBJ2-2, with no clear D. CDR1 SNHLY and CDR2 FYNNEI come from the germline V gene. The CDR3 contains 15 residues. CDR3 nucleotides: TGTGCCAGCAGTGAAGCAGCCGTTAACACTGGGGAGCTGTTTTTT. This translates into CASSEAAVNTGELFF. Looking up the rest from reference TRBV2 and TRBJ2-2 gives the full variable domain: EPEVTQTPSHQVTQMGQEVILRCVPISNHLYFYWYRQILGQKVEFLVSFYNNEISEKSEIFDDQFSVERPDGSNFTLKIRSTKLEDSAMYFCASSEAAVNTGELFFGEGSRLTVL.

With regard to this clonotype: Since a much larger clone is just one base distant, this may be a read error. The chain employs TRBV12-3 or TRBV12-4 and TRBJ2-1; possible D gene TRBD2, 5 bases. Trimming took off 7 bases at V and 9 bases at J, with 16 bases between the two ends. CDR3 length: 13 residues. CDR3 residues: CASKDGVHIEQFF. CDR3 in DNA: TGTGCCAGCAAAGACGGGGTACACATTGAGCAGTTCTTC.

For this clonotype: A junction boundary mismatches the germline segment, possibly from a read error. The J gene is TRBJ2-4, the V gene TRBV7-8; D perhaps matches TRBD2 (6 bases). CDR1 SGHVS and CDR2 FQNEAQ come from the germline V gene. This CDR3 is built from 15 residues. For the CDR3, the DNA is TGTGCCAGCAGCTTCTCATCGGGAGAATTGAACATTCAATACTTC. This encodes CASSFSSGELNIQYF.

The V and J genes are TRBV19 and TRBJ2-7; the D gene is possibly TRBD1 (5 bases). The germline V and J ends were trimmed by 1 base and 2 bases, with 9 bases remaining between them. CDR1 is LNHDA and CDR2 is SQIVND in the germline V gene (reference sequence). CDR3 length equals 14 residues. The CDR3 loop is CASSIGQRTYEQYF. CDR3 DNA sequence: TGTGCCAGTAGTATAGGACAGCGTACCTACGAGCAGTACTTC.

The genes are TRBV11-2 and TRBJ2-7, with 10 bases lining up with TRBD2. The CDR3 runs 20 residues. Unmatched junction bases numbered 24, after V lost 2 bases and J lost 8 bases. Per germline, CDR1 SGHAT and CDR2 FQNNGV. CDR3: CASSLNPRGLARGWSYKQYF. CDR3 bases: TGTGCCAGCAGCTTAAACCCACGGGGACTAGCGCGAGGGTGGTCTTACAAGCAGTACTTC.

The V and J genes are TRBV2 and TRBJ2-7; tentative D call: TRBD2 (5 bases). Trimming cost V 7 bases and J 1 base, with 14 bases left between them. The CDR3 totals 14 residues. Germline V lookup: CDR1 SNHLY, CDR2 FYNNEI. The DNA for the CDR3 is TGTGCCAGCAATCCGGGAACGTATTCCTACGAGCAGTACTTC. Amino acid sequence: CASNPGTYSYEQYF.

The V call is TRBV15, the J call TRBJ1-2, with D possibly TRBD1 on 5 matching bases. The germline V and J ends were trimmed by 1 base and 4 bases, with 10 bases remaining between them. CDR1 and CDR2 (germline): LNHNV, YYDKDF (reference sequence). CDR3 size: 14 residues. The CDR3 DNA reads TGTGCCACCAGCAGAGTTGGGGCGACCTATGGCTACACCTTC. Translating gives CATSRVGATYGYTF.

As to this clonotype: A clone one base away is much larger, so this may be a read error. CDR3 sequence (DNA): TGTGCCAGCAACTCACGGTTAGGTGGAGATACGCAGTATTTT. It is translated as CASNSRLGGDTQYF. The chain carries TRBV6-2 or TRBV6-3 and TRBJ2-3; D is ambiguous. The ends were cut back, 7 bases at V and 5 bases at J, with 16 bases in the middle. CDR3 size: 14 residues. Germline lookup yields CDR1 MNHEY and CDR2 SVGEGT.

To note about this clonotype: One junction end disagrees with the germline gene, perhaps due to a read error. This sequence joins TRBV11-3 and TRBJ2-4, with D possibly TRBD2 on 5 matching bases. The germline gives CDR1 SGHNT, CDR2 YENEEA. This CDR3 has 13 residues. This CDR3 reads CDSSLRSAGEQYF. The CDR3 region has the DNA TGTGACAGCAGCTTAAGGTCGGCGGGTGAGCAGTACTTC.

Of note for this clonotype: Being one base from a much bigger clone, this may be a read error. This chain joins TRBV6-5 and TRBJ1-2, with a possible D match to TRBD1 (5 bases). This CDR3 region has 15 residues. Germline CDR1 reads MNHEY; CDR2 reads SVGAGI. V gave up 9 bases and J gave up 6 bases, with 23 bases separating them. The CDR3 is CARNPRAQGGDGYTF. The CDR3 DNA follows: TGTGCCAGGAACCCCCGGGCCCAGGGTGGGGATGGCTACACCTTC.

This clonotype appeared a single time. CDR3 in DNA: TGCGCCAGCAGAACCGGGAGTAGTCCTGAAGCTTTCTTT. Amino acid sequence: CASRTGSSPEAFF. This chain links TRBV5-1 with TRBJ1-1; unclear D gene. The CDR3 is made up of 13 amino acids. Germline values: CDR1 SGHRS, CDR2 YFSETQ. V was pared by 5 bases and J by 6 bases, with 14 bases between.